What follows describes a single T cell receptor beta chain. V was shortened by 3 bases and J by 6 bases, with 6 bases between the two germline ends. The CDR3 has 12 residues. This sample was taken from a study of T-cell reconstitution after alpha-beta-depleted transplantation in children. Using unique molecular identifiers, the investigators prepared the TCRbeta library. TCRdb reanalysed the PCR reads using MiXCR and keeps one entry per CDR3 protein. The sample consists of about 540,000 distinct CDR3 sequences, approximately 20% of them appearing once. The rearrangement links TRBV12-3 or TRBV12-4 to TRBJ1-3; D gene ambiguous. Specimen: PBMCs from the stem cell graft donor, collected from the stem cell graft. This clonotype was sampled from a human donor who donated a stem cell graft to a child with acute lymphoblastic leukemia. CDR3 amino acids: CASSFTENTIYF. Here the CDR3 DNA reads TGTGCCAGCAGTTTTACAGAAAACACCATATATTTT.